Listed below are T cell receptor beta chains from one sample, sequenced in a study of shared clonotypes between healthy human individuals. Profiled with immunoSEQ multiplex PCR; TCRdb holds only in-frame clones, not every one. The data show 1.5 million to 2.5 million clones, approximately 94% seen once. Sequencing used naive CD8+ T cells sorted from blood. The receptors stem from a man younger than 35 in good health. Both conserved end residues are part of each CDR3. D genes are given only for firm matches. Expanded clones are given a class, and other clones once, few, many or no size at all.

.,TRBJ2-7,TRBD2,TRBV7-2,TGTGCCAGCAGCTTCAGACTAGCGGGGGGTTTCTACGAGCAGTACTTC,CASSFRLAGGFYEQYF
.,TRBJ2-3,.,TRBV7-9,TGTGCCAGCAGCTTGGAACAGGGAGACACAGATACGCAGTATTTT,CASSLEQGDTDTQYF
.,TRBJ1-1,.,TRBV9,TGTGCCAGCAGCGAGGCGGGGAGGGCGACAACTGAAGCTTTCTTT,CASSEAGRATTEAFF
.,TRBJ2-7,.,TRBV5-6,TGTGCCAGCAGCTACTCGACCGCGTACGAGCAGTACTTC,CASSYSTAYEQYF
.,TRBJ1-1,.,TRBV7-9,TGTGCCAGCAGCTTAAGTGTGGGGGCTGCGATGAACACTGAAGCTTTCTTT,CASSLSVGAAMNTEAFF
.,TRBJ2-7,TRBD2,TRBV30,TGTGCCTGGGGTCAAGACCTAGCGGGTTCCTACGAGCAGTACTTC,CAWGQDLAGSYEQYF
.,TRBJ2-5,TRBD1,TRBV28,TGTGCCAGCAGCCTCAGGGGGCTCGGAGAGACCCAGTACTTC,CASSLRGLGETQYF
.,TRBJ2-5,.,TRBV15,TGTGCCACCAGCAGAGACAGGGGAGGAGAGACCCAGTACTTC,CATSRDRGGETQYF
.,TRBJ2-7,.,TRBV27,TGTGCCAGCAGTTTATCGATGGGGGTCTCCTACGAGCAGTACTTC,CASSLSMGVSYEQYF
few,TRBJ2-5,.,TRBV7-9,TGTGCCAGCAGCTTAGTCGAAGAGACCCAGTACTTC,CASSLVEETQYF
.,TRBJ2-5,.,TRBV2,TGTGCCAGCACCCCCTGGCCGGGGGAGGAGACCCAGTACTTC,CASTPWPGEETQYF
.,TRBJ1-1,.,TRBV5-1,TGCGCCAGCAGCTTATACACGAACACTGAAGCTTTCTTT,CASSLYTNTEAFF
.,TRBJ2-4,.,TRBV5-4,TGTGCCAGCAGCCCCGGGACCAAAAACATTCAGTACTTC,CASSPGTKNIQYF
.,TRBJ2-5,.,TRBV7-9,TGTGCCAGCAGCACTCATGTCCGGGACGGTTACCAAGAGACCCAGTACTTC,CASSTHVRDGYQETQYF
.,TRBJ2-1,TRBD2,TRBV30,TGTGCCTGGAGTGTTGTGATAGCGGGACCTAATGAGCAGTTCTTC,CAWSVVIAGPNEQFF
.,TRBJ2-7,.,TRBV9,TGTGCCAGCAGCCCCCCCGACGGGTACGAGCAGTACTTC,CASSPPDGYEQYF
once,TRBJ2-7,TRBD1,TRBV4-1,TGCGCCAGCAGCCAAGCAACAGGGGGCTACACATACGAGCAGTACTTC,CASSQATGGYTYEQYF
.,TRBJ1-2,TRBD1,TRBV19,TGTGCCAGTAGCTTTCGGGACAGGGCTGGCTACACCTTC,CASSFRDRAGYTF
.,TRBJ2-1,.,TRBV9,TGTGCCAGCAGCGTATTAGCGTCTTACAATGAGCAGTTCTTC,CASSVLASYNEQFF
.,TRBJ2-7,.,TRBV7-8,TGTGCCAGCAGCTTATCGGGGCCAACCTACGAGCAGTACTTC,CASSLSGPTYEQYF
.,TRBJ1-3,.,TRBV10-2,TGCGCCAGCAGTGAGTCGGAGGGGGACACCATATATTTT,CASSESEGDTIYF
.,TRBJ2-7,.,TRBV27,TGTGCCAGCAGTCCAAACCTTGGGGGTCAAAGGTACGAGCAGTACTTC,CASSPNLGGQRYEQYF
.,TRBJ2-7,TRBD1,TRBV27,TGTGCCAGCAGTTGGGGGACAGGGGGGGAGCAGTACTTC,CASSWGTGGEQYF
.,TRBJ1-2,TRBD1,TRBV6-5,TGTGCCAGCAGTTACGGGACAGGGGCCTTCTACTATGGCTACACCTTC,CASSYGTGAFYYGYTF
.,TRBJ2-7,.,TRBV4-3,TGCGCCAGCAGCCAAGATGGGGGCTACGAGCAGTACTTC,CASSQDGGYEQYF
.,TRBJ1-5,TRBD1,TRBV19,TGTGCCAGTAACCCCTCAGACAGGGTGGAGTCCAATCAGCCCCAGCATTTT,CASNPSDRVESNQPQHF
once,TRBJ2-1,.,TRBV10-3,TGTGCCATCAGTGAGCCGACGACCGGAGGGGATGAGCAGTTCTTC,CAISEPTTGGDEQFF
.,TRBJ2-5,TRBD2,TRBV27,TGTGCCAGCAGTTCGGGACTAGGAAGGTACCAAGAGACCCAGTACTTC,CASSSGLGRYQETQYF
.,TRBJ1-2,.,TRBV7-9,TGTGCCAGCAGCCCAGGCCCGGCGGAGGCCGACTATGGCTACACCTTC,CASSPGPAEADYGYTF
.,TRBJ1-1,.,TRBV28,TGTGCCAGCAGTTTGAGTGGAGGGACTGAAGCTTTCTTT,CASSLSGGTEAFF
.,TRBJ2-7,.,TRBV11-2,TGTGCCAGCAGCTTAGTCTTCAGCGAGCAGTACTTC,CASSLVFSEQYF
.,TRBJ2-1,.,TRBV27,TGTGCCAGCAGTCAGTTCGGGACCTCCTTTTACAATGAGCAGTTCTTC,CASSQFGTSFYNEQFF
.,TRBJ1-2,.,TRBV13,TGTGCCAGCAGCTTATACGTGTCCTATGGCTACACCTTC,CASSLYVSYGYTF
.,TRBJ1-1,TRBD1,TRBV28,TGTGCCAGCAGTGCTGACAGGGCTGGGTTTTACACTGAAGCTTTCTTT,CASSADRAGFYTEAFF
.,TRBJ1-2,TRBD1,TRBV6-1,TGTGCCAGCAGTGAGGACAGGGTTAACTATGGCTACACCTTC,CASSEDRVNYGYTF
.,TRBJ2-7,.,TRBV5-1,TGCGCCAGCAGCTTGGGGGCGGGAACCTACGAGCAGTACTTC,CASSLGAGTYEQYF
.,TRBJ1-3,.,TRBV11-2,TGTGCCAGCAGCTTGGTACTGATCTCTGGAAACACCATATATTTT,CASSLVLISGNTIYF
.,TRBJ2-1,TRBD1,TRBV5-4,TGTGCCAGCAAGGACAGGGGTTACAATGAGCAGTTCTTC,CASKDRGYNEQFF
.,TRBJ2-3,.,TRBV4-1,TGCGCCAGCAGCCAAGGACTAGCAGATACGCAGTATTTT,CASSQGLADTQYF
.,TRBJ1-5,.,TRBV11-2,TGTGCCAGCAGCCTAGGTCCGGAGAGCAATCAGCCCCAGCATTTT,CASSLGPESNQPQHF
.,TRBJ2-1,.,TRBV28,TGTGCCAGCACGATCCCGGACGGGGAATCAAATGAGCAGTTCTTC,CASTIPDGESNEQFF
.,TRBJ1-4,.,TRBV9,TGTGCCAGCAGCCCGCGCTTGACGGCAACTAATGAAAAACTGTTTTTT,CASSPRLTATNEKLFF
.,TRBJ2-3,.,TRBV6-1,TGTGCCAGCAGTGAAGGAACAGGGTTCCTAGATACGCAGTATTTT,CASSEGTGFLDTQYF
.,TRBJ1-4,.,TRBV4-1,TGCGCCAGCAGCCAAGGTCTGGCGGAGGTAACTAATGAAAAACTGTTTTTT,CASSQGLAEVTNEKLFF
.,TRBJ1-4,.,TRBV6-6,TGTGCCAGCAGTTGGGAGCCGGAGGGATCTAATGAAAAACTGTTTTTT,CASSWEPEGSNEKLFF
.,TRBJ2-3,.,TRBV9,TGTGCCAGCAGCGTAGCTCCGTTTACGATCACCACAGATACGCAGTATTTT,CASSVAPFTITTDTQYF
.,TRBJ2-7,TRBD1,TRBV6-1,TGTGCCAGCAGCCACAGGGGGGACTACGAGCAGTACTTC,CASSHRGDYEQYF